This T cell receptor (beta chain) was profiled in a study of CD8+CD57+ T cells in acquired aplastic anemia. Study summary: Mean DNA quantity obtained from sorted CD4+ and CD8+ cells was 2.5 to 4 ug.

By sample fraction, this clonotype is medium-sized. Germline loops: CDR1 SGHTS, CDR2 YDEGEE. This CDR3 is built from 16 residues. Trimming removed 4 bases from V and 0 bases from J; junction bases left unmatched: 8. Both TCR beta VDJ combination and CDR3 sequence profiling were carried out. Genomic DNA was the template for this profiling. A single record per CDR3 protein comes from TCRdb applying MiXCR to the reads. The sample shows 35,000 to 50,000 distinct CDR3 sequences, approximately 71% of them seen only once. The source of this sequence is a human donor in good health, serving as a control. The chain couples TRBV5-8 to TRBJ1-1; TRBD1 agrees at 8 bases. Material: sorted CD4+, CD8+, or CD8+CD57+ T cells (not recorded which) from PBMCs. DNA of the CDR3: TGTGCCAGCAGCCTAGGACAGGGAGGGATGAACACTGAAGCTTTCTTT. This gives the protein CASSLGQGGMNTEAFF.